Below are 18 T cell receptor beta chains sequenced from a single sample in a study of shared clonotypes between healthy human individuals. This table comes from immunoSEQ multiplex PCR, and its TCRdb copy is limited to in-frame clones, with some not included. The profile shows a few million clones, roughly nine tenths of them singletons. The sequenced material came from naive CD4+ T cells sorted from blood. Subset in this sample: CD45RA+ positively selected. The source is a man aged 18 to 30 in good health.

This clone was seen more than once but under ten times. Additional DNA sequences in this sample encode the identical CDR3. The chain has TRBV28 and TRBJ1-6, with D hard to call. The CDR3 sequence is 12 residues long. Germline V gives CDR1 MDHEN, CDR2 SYDVKM. Between the trimmed V and J ends, which lost 1 base and 9 bases, there was a span of 4 bases. The CDR3 loop is CASSLSGSPLHF. DNA for the CDR3: TGTGCCAGCAGTTTATCCGGTTCACCCCTCCACTTT.

V and J are TRBV7-9 and TRBJ2-5, with 10 bases fitting TRBD2. The last part of the DNA fits TRBJ2-7 better; the J call may be wrong. The CDR3 has 15 residues. Germline lookup yields CDR1 SEHNR and CDR2 FQNEAQ (reference sequence). The CDR3 bases are TGTGCCAGCCTACCGAGCGGGAGGGGGGCCTACGAGCAGTACTTC. This gives the protein CASLPSGRGAYEQYF.

The chain combines TRBV5-4 with TRBJ2-7; TRBD1 matches 8 bases. The CDR3 totals 12 residues. Germline-derived CDR1 and CDR2 are SGHNT and YYREEE (reference sequence). V lost 0 bases, J lost 8 bases, and 1 base stayed unmatched. CDR3 sequence reads: CASSLGQGQQYF. The CDR3 DNA is TGTGCCAGCAGCTTGGGACAGGGGCAGCAGTACTTC. Filled out from reference TRBV5-4 and TRBJ2-7, the complete variable domain reads ETGVTQSPTHLIKTRGQQVTLRCSSQSGHNTVSWYQQALGQGPQFIFQYYREEENGRGNFPPRFSGLQFPNYSSELNVNALELDDSALYLCASSLGQGQQYFGPGTRLTVT.

The genes are TRBV5-1 and TRBJ2-5; 7 bases are a match to TRBD2. Germline trimming cut 4 bases from V and 2 bases from J; bases unmatched to any gene: 8. Per germline, CDR1 SGHRS and CDR2 YFSETQ. The CDR3 is 15 amino acids. The CDR3 is CASSPPLGLQETQYF. In DNA form, the CDR3 reads TGCGCCAGCAGCCCCCCCTTGGGACTACAAGAGACCCAGTACTTC.

The chain combines TRBV5-8 with TRBJ2-1; 9 nucleotides align to TRBD2. The CDR3 sequence is 16 residues long. V dropped 4 bases and J dropped 2; count of bases not matched to a gene: 7. The germline gives CDR1 SGHTS, CDR2 YDEGEE. CDR3 in amino acids: CASSRPGLAAYNEQFF. DNA of the CDR3: TGTGCCAGCAGCCGACCGGGACTAGCAGCCTACAATGAGCAGTTCTTC.

The chain carries TRBV6-6 and TRBJ2-5, with TRBD1 matching over 7 bases. The DNA end favors TRBJ2-7, so the J call may be wrong. CDR1 MNHNY and CDR2 SVGAGI come from the germline V gene (reference sequence). The CDR3 sequence is 14 residues long. In DNA, the CDR3 is TGTGCCAGCAGTAACCGGGACAGCTCCTACGAGCAGTACTTC. It specifies CASSNRDSSYEQYF.

The chain has TRBV7-2 and TRBJ2-5; TRBD1 aligns across 7 bases. J gave up 1 base and V 5 bases, and 7 bases lay outside the gene matches. CDR3 length: 15 amino acids. Germline CDR1 SGHTA, CDR2 FQGNSA. DNA of the CDR3: TGTGCCAGCAGCCCCGGACAGGCGCGCCAAGAGACCCAGTACTTC. Translated: CASSPGQARQETQYF.

The chain carries TRBV7-2 and TRBJ1-5; D is possibly TRBD1 (5 bases). The CDR3 is 12 amino acids. Trimming pared 3 bases from V and 16 bases from J, leaving 16 bases between. Germline V gene data show CDR1 as SGHTA and CDR2 as FQGNSA. For the CDR3, the DNA is TGTGCCAGCAGCTTTCCGGGACGGGTTCATCATTTT. Its protein is CASSFPGRVHHF. The full variable domain, in which reference TRBV7-2 and TRBJ1-5 provide the parts outside the CDR3, is GAGVSQSPSNKVTEKGKDVELRCDPISGHTALYWYRQSLGQGLEFLIYFQGNSAPDKSGLPSDRFSAERTGGSVSTLTIQRTQQEDSAVYLCASSFPGRVHHFGDGTRLSIL.

The J gene is TRBJ1-1, the V gene TRBV6-6; no reliable D call. The CDR3 loop spans 12 amino acids. CDR1 is MNHNY, CDR2 SVGAGI, per germline (reference sequence). With 2 bases removed from V and 7 bases from J, the gap between germline ends came to 8 bases. In DNA, the CDR3 is TGTGCCAGCAGTTACGGGCCGTATGAAGCTTTCTTT. Translated: CASSYGPYEAFF.

The J gene is TRBJ2-2, the V gene TRBV28, with 7 bases fitting TRBD1. V lost 4 bases and J lost 0; bases outside the gene matches: 11. Germline-derived CDR1 and CDR2 are MDHEN and SYDVKM. The CDR3 covers 18 residues. CDR3 in amino acids: CASSWDRGGLANTGELFF. The CDR3 nucleotides read TGTGCCAGCAGTTGGGACAGAGGGGGCCTCGCGAACACCGGGGAGCTGTTTTTT.

As regards this clone: Other DNA sequences in the same sample also yield this CDR3. V and J are TRBV10-3 and TRBJ1-5, with D perhaps matching TRBD1 (5 bases). Trimming stripped 0 bases from V and 5 bases from J, with 11 bases between. The CDR3 spans 15 residues. Germline V CDR1 and CDR2: ENHRY, SYGVKD. CDR3 region: CAISESEGAYQPQHF. The CDR3 DNA sequence: TGTGCCATCAGTGAGTCGGAAGGGGCTTATCAGCCCCAGCATTTT.

The chain joins TRBV5-4 to TRBJ2-1, with 13 nucleotides matching TRBD2. The CDR3 contains 16 residues. V lost 4 bases, J lost 4 bases, and 5 bases stayed unmatched. Germline assignment: CDR1 SGHNT and CDR2 YYREEE (reference sequence). CDR3 loop: CASSHKTSGGYNEQFF. In DNA, the CDR3 is TGTGCCAGCAGCCACAAGACTAGCGGGGGGTACAATGAGCAGTTCTTC.

This rearrangement joins TRBV9 to TRBJ1-5, with D uncertain. CDR1 SGDLS and CDR2 YYNGEE come from the germline V gene. The germline V and J ends were trimmed by 4 bases and 0 bases, with 8 bases remaining between them. The CDR3 length is 14 residues. CDR3 residues: CASSSQDSNQPQHF. In nucleotides, the CDR3 is TGTGCCAGCAGCTCTCAGGATAGCAATCAGCCCCAGCATTTT.

The gene calls are TRBV5-1 and TRBJ2-2, with D unclear. The CDR3 loop spans 12 amino acids. Trimming removed 4 bases from V and 15 bases from J, with 16 bases in between. CDR1 is SGHRS, CDR2 YFSETQ, per germline. The CDR3 DNA reads as TGCGCCAGCAGCGCCGACTCCGGGCTGTTGTTTTTT. Amino acids: CASSADSGLLFF.

The chain employs TRBV4-3 and TRBJ2-3; 10 positions match TRBD2. CDR3 length: 21 amino acids. The ends lost 0 bases at V and 0 bases at J; junction bases unmatched: 15. Per the germline V gene, CDR1 is LGHNA and CDR2 is YSLEER. The CDR3 DNA is TGCGCCAGCAGCCAAGACCCCCCGAGAGGATTAGCGGGAGGCAGCACAGATACGCAGTATTTT. Residues: CASSQDPPRGLAGGSTDTQYF.

This clone was detected only a few times. The rearrangement joins TRBV18 to TRBJ1-1, with TRBD1 matching 8 bases. The CDR3 has 14 residues. CDR1 and CDR2 (germline): KGHSH, LQKENI. V shed 0 bases and J 7 bases; nucleotides not matched to a gene: 4. CDR3 coding DNA: TGTGCCAGCTCACCACCCACAGGGGGGCATGAAGCTTTCTTT. Protein sequence: CASSPPTGGHEAFF. Filled out from reference TRBV18 and TRBJ1-1, the complete variable domain reads NAGVMQNPRHLVRRRGQEARLRCSPMKGHSHVYWYRQLPEEGLKFMVYLQKENIIDESGMPKERFSAEFPKEGPSILRIQQVVRGDSAAYFCASSPPTGGHEAFFGQGTRLTVV.

The V and J genes are TRBV6-4 and TRBJ1-2, with D possibly TRBD1 on 5 matching bases. The CDR3 length is 15 residues. V was cut by 3 bases and J by 0 bases, with 11 bases left in between. From germline, CDR1 is MRHNA and CDR2 SNTAGT. CDR3 in amino acids: CASSDGAAPNYGYTF. The DNA of the CDR3 is TGTGCCAGCAGTGATGGGGCAGCTCCTAACTATGGCTACACCTTC.

V is TRBV7-2 and J is TRBJ2-5; TRBD2 aligns across 7 bases. The J call may be wrong; the DNA end is better matched by TRBJ2-7. This CDR3 spans 14 amino acids. Germline-derived CDR1 and CDR2 are SGHTA and FQGNSA. CDR3 loop: CASSLGLDSDEQYF. The CDR3 nucleotides are TGTGCCAGCAGCCTCGGACTAGATTCCGACGAGCAGTACTTC.